Listed here is a single T cell receptor beta chain. The data stem from a study of CD8 T cells in Susac syndrome. Sequencing of TCR beta drew on CD8+ and CD4+ T cells from blood. As controls, healthy donors matched for age and sex were used. CD8+ and CD4+ T cells were negatively isolated; TEMRA cells were FACS-enriched. Random hexamers primed reverse transcription of about 0.5 to 1 ug RNA. TCR beta CDR3 was amplified by immunoSEQ covering 54 Vbeta and 13 Jbeta. MiXCR was run by TCRdb on the immunoSEQ multiplex PCR reads, yielding one entry per CDR3 protein. The sample records about 60,000 distinct CDR3 sequences, just over 90% being singletons. The CDR3 sequence is 14 residues long. Trimming pared 2 bases from V and 0 bases from J, leaving 8 bases between.

Sequenced input: CD8+ T cells from PBMCs. This receptor was identified in a human donor in good health. The chain joins TRBV12-3 or TRBV12-4 to TRBJ2-7, with D possibly matching TRBD2 (5 bases). CDR3 sequence: CASSLLGSSYEQYF. Written as DNA, the CDR3 is TGTGCCAGCAGTTTACTGGGGAGCTCCTACGAGCAGTACTTC.